These T cell receptor beta chains were read from a single sample in a study of T cell responses to AZD1222 COVID-19 vaccine. TCRdb keeps only in-frame clones here, not all; method: immunoSEQ multiplex PCR. The sample carries 55,000 to 65,000 clones, approximately 83% recorded once. The source material was peripheral blood, sampled on day 0 of AZD1222 vaccination. All receptors come from an adult in good health. Each CDR3 is given without its conserved first and last residue.

>TRBV19
ASSISGGNYEQY
>TRBV7-2
ASSLGGQDFHYGYT
>TRBV2
ASSAGGDSYGYT
>TRBV19
ASSKGGTGGPETQY
>TRBV28
ASTLYRGSALGYGYT
>TRBV4-2
ASSQVQTINYGYT
>TRBV28
ASSLVGFQGYEQY
>TRBV9
ASSVDPGGNTGELF
>TRBV9
ASSGPTGGRGSPLH
>TRBV28
ASNTKNRGLLNSPLH
>TRBV19
ASSPGAGEQF
>TRBV10-3
AISESRGQGYGYT
>TRBV28
ASRTQAGGSYNEQF
>TRBV7-2
ASSRAPGDNQPQH
>TRBV28
ASGQPQH
>TRBV19
ASSPPGTNEKLF
>TRBV6-5
ASSWGQGAYEQY
>TRBV11-2
ASSLILGGLAKNIQY
>TRBV6-6
ASSYRAGGEGSPLH
>TRBV30
AWSVAATSSGNTIY